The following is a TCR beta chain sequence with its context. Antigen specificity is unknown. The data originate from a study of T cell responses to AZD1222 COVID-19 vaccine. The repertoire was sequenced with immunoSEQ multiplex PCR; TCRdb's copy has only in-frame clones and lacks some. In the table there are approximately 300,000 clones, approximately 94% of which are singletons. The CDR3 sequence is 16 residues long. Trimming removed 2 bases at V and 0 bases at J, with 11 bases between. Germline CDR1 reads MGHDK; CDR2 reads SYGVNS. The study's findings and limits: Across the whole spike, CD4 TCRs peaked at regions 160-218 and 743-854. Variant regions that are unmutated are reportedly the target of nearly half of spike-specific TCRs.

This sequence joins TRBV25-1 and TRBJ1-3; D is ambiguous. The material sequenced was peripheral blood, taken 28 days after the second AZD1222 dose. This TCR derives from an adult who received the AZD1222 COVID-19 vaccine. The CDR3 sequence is CASSEGHLLSGNTIYF. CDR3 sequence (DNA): TGTGCCAGCAGTGAAGGGCACCTCCTCTCTGGAAACACCATATATTTT.